This T cell receptor beta chain was found in a study of cytomegalovirus exposure and HLA in healthy donors. Findings and caveats of the study: Most TCR sequences showed up rarely, but some public TCRs showed up in many donors.

The CDR3 totals 11 residues. Germline CDR1 GTSNPN, CDR2 SVGIG (reference sequence). As for this clone: Its antigen is not identified. One end of the junction does not line up with germline, which may come from a read error.

Some clones are missing from TCRdb's copy, which holds only in-frame ones; the method was immunoSEQ multiplex PCR. The sample lists 76,000 or so clones, approximately 94% occurring once. The TCR originated in a woman between 18 and 29 years old in good health and CMV-seropositive. Sequencing input: PBMCs. This rearrangement joins TRBV30 to TRBJ1-3, with D unresolved. This chain's CDR3 is CAWSGGPDRLF. DNA for the CDR3: TGTGCCTGGAGTGGAGGGCCTGACCGTCTTTTT.